The rows below give T cell receptor beta chains drawn from one sample of a study of metastatic and nonmetastatic thyroid tumors. Through MiXCR, TCRdb re-clonotyped the PCR reads. The data show some 10,000 clones, 28% seen once. Sequenced input: tumor tissue. These receptors all come from a male donor with papillary thyroid cancer or a benign thyroid nodule (not recorded which). Some clones in this sample may be carry-over from other donors' samples. CDR3s include the opening cysteine and the closing phenylalanine or tryptophan. The order of the fields is D gene, J gene, clone size, V gene, CDR3 protein, CDR3 DNA. A D gene is named only where the DNA matches it firmly. For some rows the clone size is stated as once, few or many, or as a class when expanded; others skip it.

TRBD1 | TRBJ1-2 | medium-sized | TRBV18 | CASSPWTGQADGYTF | TGTGCCAGCTCACCATGGACAGGGCAGGCCGATGGCTACACCTTC
. | TRBJ1-2 | few | TRBV30 | CAWSVYRSNGYTF | TGTGCCTGGAGTGTATACCGTAGCAATGGCTACACCTTC
. | TRBJ2-3 | . | TRBV5-1 | CASMGTGTSSTDTQYF | TGCGCCAGCATGGGTACCGGGACATCTAGCACAGATACGCAGTATTTT
. | TRBJ2-7 | . | TRBV30 | CAWSVGGSEQYF | TGTGCCTGGAGTGTAGGGGGGAGCGAGCAGTACTTC
TRBD1 | TRBJ2-7 | medium-sized | TRBV4-1 | CASSPPPRTGVFDEQYF | TGCGCCAGCAGCCCTCCCCCTAGGACAGGGGTGTTCGACGAGCAGTACTTC
TRBD2 | TRBJ2-3 | few | TRBV15 | CATSRDVASGLTDTQYF | TGTGCCACCAGCAGAGATGTGGCTAGCGGCCTTACAGATACGCAGTATTTC
TRBD2 | TRBJ2-1 | . | TRBV6-2/TRBV6-3 | CASSYSGYGGAEQFF | TGTGCCAGCAGTTACTCAGGTTACGGGGGGGCCGAGCAGTTCTTC
TRBD1 | TRBJ1-2 | few | TRBV10-3 | CAIRARDSEGNGYTF | TGTGCCATCAGGGCCCGGGACAGCGAAGGAAATGGCTACACCTTC
. | TRBJ2-3 | many | TRBV5-1 | CASSLEGGRTQYF | TGCGCCAGCAGCTTGGAAGGGGGACGTACGCAGTATTTT
TRBD1 | TRBJ1-4 | many | TRBV19 | CASSPRTGGEEKLFF | TGTGCCAGTAGTCCCCGGACAGGGGGAGAAGAAAAACTGTTTTTT
TRBD1 | TRBJ2-2 | few | TRBV11-2 | CASSLDRATGELFF | TGTGCCAGCAGCTTGGACAGGGCCACCGGGGAGCTGTTTTTT
. | TRBJ2-7 | . | TRBV10-3 | CAISVTTGREQYF | TGTGCCATCAGTGTAACGACTGGGCGGGAGCAGTACTTC
. | TRBJ1-4 | medium-sized | TRBV20-1 | CSARIGFTAEKLFF | TGCAGTGCTAGGATAGGGTTCACTGCAGAAAAACTGTTTTTT
. | TRBJ1-6 | . | TRBV30 | CAWSTSSYNSPLHF | TGTGCCTGGAGTACCAGCTCCTATAATTCACCCCTCCACTTT
. | TRBJ1-1 | medium-sized | TRBV7-8 | CASSPLWGAYTEAFF | TGTGCCAGCAGCCCGCTGTGGGGGGCATACACTGAAGCTTTCTTT
. | TRBJ1-3 | many | TRBV12-3/TRBV12-4 | CASTRSGNTIYF | TGTGCCAGCACCCGCTCTGGAAACACCATATATTTT
TRBD1 | TRBJ2-6 | few | TRBV6-1 | CASSSTGGTGANVLTF | TGTGCCAGCAGTAGTACAGGGGGTACTGGGGCCAACGTCCTGACTTTC